A selection of T cell receptor beta chains follows, all from one sample in a study of tumor-infiltrating lymphocytes in primary liver carcinoma. From the multiplex PCR reads, TCRdb called clonotypes with MiXCR, one entry per CDR3 protein. The profile shows some 120,000 distinct CDR3 sequences, about 68% of them singletons. Material: liver tumor tissue from sampling region 1. These receptors all stem from a woman in her sixties with primary liver carcinoma and hepatitis B virus infection. Both conserved end residues are part of each CDR3. Each record gives: D gene, clone size, J gene, V gene, CDR3 protein, CDR3 DNA. D genes are given only for firm matches. Expanded clones are given a class, and other clones once, few, many or no size at all.

d_call: .; clone_size: many; j_call: TRBJ2-1; v_call: TRBV29-1; cdr3_aa: CSAKPQGRTYNEQFF; cdr3_nt: TGCAGCGCCAAGCCACAAGGACGCACCTACAATGAGCAGTTCTTC
d_call: TRBD1; clone_size: .; j_call: TRBJ1-5; v_call: TRBV18; cdr3_aa: CASSLNRGRGGVSQPQHF; cdr3_nt: TGTGCCAGCTCACTGAACAGGGGGCGCGGTGGTGTAAGCCAGCCCCAGCATTTT
d_call: .; clone_size: .; j_call: TRBJ1-2; v_call: TRBV4-2; cdr3_aa: CTSSHARVPTNYGYTF; cdr3_nt: TGTACCAGCAGCCACGCCAGGGTACCTACTAACTATGGCTACACCTTC
d_call: TRBD1; clone_size: .; j_call: TRBJ2-7; v_call: TRBV7-2; cdr3_aa: CASSLQDRGVYEQYF; cdr3_nt: TGTGCCAGCAGCCTCCAGGACAGGGGAGTCTACGAGCAGTACTTC
d_call: .; clone_size: .; j_call: TRBJ2-4; v_call: TRBV20-1; cdr3_aa: CSAGDSTDAKNIQYF; cdr3_nt: TGCAGTGCTGGAGATTCGACTGACGCCAAAAACATTCAGTACTTC
d_call: .; clone_size: many; j_call: TRBJ2-2; v_call: TRBV12-3/TRBV12-4; cdr3_aa: CASSLAGRANTGELFF; cdr3_nt: TGTGCCAGCAGTTTAGCGGGCAGGGCAAACACCGGGGAGCTGTTTTTT
d_call: TRBD1; clone_size: .; j_call: TRBJ2-1; v_call: TRBV30; cdr3_aa: CAWRGGQGIEYNEQFF; cdr3_nt: TGTGCCTGGAGGGGCGGACAGGGAATAGAGTACAATGAGCAGTTCTTC
d_call: TRBD1; clone_size: .; j_call: TRBJ2-7; v_call: TRBV11-3; cdr3_aa: CASSFGYRGTEQYF; cdr3_nt: TGTGCCAGCAGCTTCGGTTACAGGGGGACCGAGCAGTACTTC
d_call: .; clone_size: many; j_call: TRBJ2-1; v_call: TRBV6-6; cdr3_aa: CASSYSTRMNEQFF; cdr3_nt: TGTGCCAGCAGTTACTCGACCAGGATGAATGAGCAGTTCTTC
d_call: .; clone_size: .; j_call: TRBJ1-1; v_call: TRBV6-1; cdr3_aa: CGSSAGENTEASF; cdr3_nt: TGTGGCAGCAGTGCCGGGGAGAACACTGAAGCTTCCTTT
d_call: .; clone_size: .; j_call: TRBJ2-1; v_call: TRBV14; cdr3_aa: CASSRGTWNEQSF; cdr3_nt: TGTGCCAGCAGCCGAGGGACCTGGAATGAGCAGTCCTTC
d_call: TRBD2; clone_size: .; j_call: TRBJ2-7; v_call: TRBV13; cdr3_aa: CASSSDGTSGSPEKYF; cdr3_nt: TGTGCCAGCAGCTCAGACGGGACTAGCGGGAGCCCCGAGAAGTACTTC
d_call: TRBD2; clone_size: .; j_call: TRBJ2-1; v_call: TRBV2; cdr3_aa: CASMSGGRGNEQFF; cdr3_nt: TGTGCCAGCATGAGCGGGGGGCGGGGGAATGAGCAGTTCTTC
d_call: .; clone_size: .; j_call: TRBJ1-5; v_call: TRBV18; cdr3_aa: CASSSRDPDPNQPQHF; cdr3_nt: TGTGCCAGCTCATCACGCGACCCGGACCCTAATCAGCCCCAGCATTTT